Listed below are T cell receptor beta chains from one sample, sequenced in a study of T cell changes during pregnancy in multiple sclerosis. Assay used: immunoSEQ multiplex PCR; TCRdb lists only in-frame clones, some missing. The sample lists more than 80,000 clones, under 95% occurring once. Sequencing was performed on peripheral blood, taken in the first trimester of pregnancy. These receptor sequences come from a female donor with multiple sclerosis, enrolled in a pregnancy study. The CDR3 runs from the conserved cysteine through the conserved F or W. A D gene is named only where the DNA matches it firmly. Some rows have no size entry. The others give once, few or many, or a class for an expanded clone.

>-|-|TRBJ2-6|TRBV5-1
CASSLHRAGANVLTF
TGCGCCAGCAGCTTGCACAGGGCTGGGGCCAACGTCCTGACTTTC
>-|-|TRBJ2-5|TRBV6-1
CASRVTQETQYF
TGTGCCAGCAGGGTGACTCAAGAGACCCAGTACTTC
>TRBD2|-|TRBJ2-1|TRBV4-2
CASSRPAGLANEQFF
TGTGCCAGCAGCCGGCCGGCGGGACTAGCAAATGAGCAGTTCTTC
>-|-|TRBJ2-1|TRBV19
CASSMQRYNEQFF
TGTGCCAGTAGTATGCAACGGTACAATGAGCAGTTCTTC
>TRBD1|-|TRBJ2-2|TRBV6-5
CASSRDRGNTGELFF
TGTGCCAGCAGTCGAGACAGGGGAAACACCGGGGAGCTGTTTTTT
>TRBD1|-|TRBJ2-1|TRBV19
CASSVRHDRGVSYNEQFF
TGTGCCAGTAGTGTACGACATGACAGGGGGGTTTCTTACAATGAGCAGTTCTTC
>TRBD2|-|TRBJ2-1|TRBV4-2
CASSQGALADRGNEQFF
TGTGCCAGCAGCCAAGGGGCCCTAGCGGACCGGGGGAATGAGCAGTTCTTC
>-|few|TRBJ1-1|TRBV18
CASSPQVGGRIGTEAFF
TGTGCCAGCTCACCACAGGTTGGAGGACGGATTGGAACTGAAGCTTTCTTT
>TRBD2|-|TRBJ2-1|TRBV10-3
CAISELKREANEQFF
TGTGCCATCAGTGAGTTAAAGCGGGAGGCAAATGAGCAGTTCTTC
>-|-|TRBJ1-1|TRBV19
CASRSLDSMNTEAFF
TGTGCCAGTAGGAGCTTGGACAGTATGAACACTGAAGCTTTCTTT
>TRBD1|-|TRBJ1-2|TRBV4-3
CASSQRQGDYGYTF
TGCGCCAGCAGCCAACGACAGGGGGACTATGGCTACACCTTC
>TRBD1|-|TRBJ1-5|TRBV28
CASTSEWGQIGNQPQHF
TGTGCCAGCACTTCCGAATGGGGACAGATAGGCAATCAGCCCCAGCATTTT
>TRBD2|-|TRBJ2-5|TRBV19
CASSTGLALQETQYF
TGTGCCAGTAGTACAGGACTAGCGTTACAAGAGACCCAGTACTTC
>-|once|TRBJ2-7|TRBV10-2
CASSDLEAYEQYF
TGCGCCAGCAGTGACCTGGAGGCCTACGAGCAGTACTTC
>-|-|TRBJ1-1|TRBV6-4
CASSEQGNTEAFF
TGTGCCAGCAGTGAACAGGGGAACACTGAAGCTTTCTTT
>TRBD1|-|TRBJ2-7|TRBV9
CASSTRDRDYEQYF
TGTGCCAGCAGCACCCGGGACAGGGACTACGAGCAGTACTTC
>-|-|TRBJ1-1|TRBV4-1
CASSQVNRDTEAFF
TGCGCCAGCAGCCAAGTCAACCGGGACACTGAAGCTTTCTTT
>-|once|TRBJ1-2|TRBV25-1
CASSSSRGGSGYGYTF
TGTGCCAGCAGTTCTTCTCGGGGAGGGTCCGGCTATGGCTACACCTTC
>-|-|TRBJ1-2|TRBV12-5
CASGFYSRFGDGYTF
TGTGCTAGTGGTTTCTATTCACGGTTCGGAGATGGCTACACCTTC
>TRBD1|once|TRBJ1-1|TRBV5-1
CASDETGGLYTEAFF
TGCGCCAGCGACGAGACAGGGGGCTTGTACACTGAAGCTTTCTTT
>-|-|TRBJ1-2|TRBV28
CASSLSGALGYTF
TGTGCCAGCAGTTTATCAGGGGCGCTGGGCTACACCTTC
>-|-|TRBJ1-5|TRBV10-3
CAISEEGNQPQHF
TGTGCCATCAGTGAGGAGGGAAATCAGCCCCAGCATTTT
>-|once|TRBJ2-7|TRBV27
CASSLAGRPYEQYF
TGTGCCAGCAGTTTGGCAGGGAGGCCCTACGAGCAGTACTTC
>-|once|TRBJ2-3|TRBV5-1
CASRLAWVTDTQYF
TGCGCCAGCAGACTAGCATGGGTCACAGATACGCAGTATTTT
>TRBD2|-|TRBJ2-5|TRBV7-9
CASSRGTSGPKTQYF
TGTGCCAGCAGCCGAGGCACTAGCGGCCCGAAGACCCAGTACTTC
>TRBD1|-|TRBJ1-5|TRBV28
CASSLPRTGSGPQHF
TGTGCCAGCAGTCTCCCGAGGACAGGGTCAGGGCCCCAGCATTTT
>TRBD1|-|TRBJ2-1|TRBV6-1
CASRGQGFVLNEQFF
TGTGCCAGCAGGGGACAGGGTTTCGTTCTCAATGAGCAGTTCTTC
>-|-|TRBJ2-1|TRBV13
CASSTSPREVNNEQFF
TGTGCCAGCAGCACAAGTCCCAGGGAGGTAAACAATGAGCAGTTCTTC
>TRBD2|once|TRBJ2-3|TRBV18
CASSPGGSWTDTQYF
TGTGCCAGCTCACCGGGCGGGAGTTGGACAGATACGCAGTATTTT
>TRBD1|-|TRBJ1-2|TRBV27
CASSSSTGGGARYGYTF
TGTGCCAGCAGTTCCTCCACAGGGGGGGGCGCCCGTTATGGCTACACCTTC
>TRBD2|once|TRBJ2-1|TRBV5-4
CASSLRLAGVSEQFF
TGTGCCAGCAGCTTGCGACTAGCGGGAGTGAGTGAGCAGTTCTTC
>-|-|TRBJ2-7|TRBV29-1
CSVEPAGDSISYEQYF
TGCAGCGTTGAACCGGCAGGGGATTCTATCTCCTACGAGCAGTACTTC
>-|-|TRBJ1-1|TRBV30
CAWTQGGTEAFF
TGTGCCTGGACCCAGGGTGGCACTGAAGCTTTCTTT
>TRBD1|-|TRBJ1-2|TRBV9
CASSATGELGYGYTF
TGTGCCAGCAGCGCCACAGGGGAGCTCGGCTATGGCTACACCTTC
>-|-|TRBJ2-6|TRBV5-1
CASSPGGAASSGANVLTF
TGCGCCAGCAGCCCAGGCGGGGCGGCTAGCTCTGGGGCCAACGTCCTGACTTTC
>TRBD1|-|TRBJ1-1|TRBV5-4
CASSRGTGATEAFF
TGTGCCAGCAGCCGCGGGACAGGGGCGACTGAAGCTTTCTTT
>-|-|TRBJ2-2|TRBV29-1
CSVNRETGELFF
TGCAGCGTTAACCGGGAGACCGGGGAGCTGTTTTTT
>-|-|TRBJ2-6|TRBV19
CASSIRGRSSGANVLTF
TGTGCCAGTAGTATAAGGGGCAGGAGCTCTGGGGCCAACGTCCTGACTTTC
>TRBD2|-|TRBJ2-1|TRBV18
CASSPGLAGGNEQFF
TGTGCCAGCTCACCGGGACTAGCGGGAGGTAATGAGCAGTTCTTC
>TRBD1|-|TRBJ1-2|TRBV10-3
CAISESLMGQGAAGYTF
TGTGCCATCAGTGAGTCATTGATGGGACAGGGGGCGGCTGGCTACACCTTC
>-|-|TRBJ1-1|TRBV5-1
CASSLAGKAFF
TGCGCCAGCAGCTTGGCAGGGAAGGCTTTCTTT
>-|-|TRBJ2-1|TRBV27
CASSSPLRERSNEQFF
TGTGCCAGCAGTTCGCCCCTAAGGGAGCGCTCCAATGAGCAGTTCTTC
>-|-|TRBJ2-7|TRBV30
CAWSVPPRDEQYF
TGTGCCTGGAGTGTACCACCTCGGGACGAGCAGTACTTC
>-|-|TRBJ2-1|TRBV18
CASSPGGSYNEQFF
TGTGCCAGCTCACCAGGGGGGTCCTACAATGAGCAGTTCTTC
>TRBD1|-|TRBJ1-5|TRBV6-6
CASSSRDRGVNQPQHF
TGTGCCAGCAGTTCCCGGGACAGGGGGGTGAATCAGCCCCAGCATTTT
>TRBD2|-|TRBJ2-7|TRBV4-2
CASSHGLAVNSYEQYF
TGTGCCAGCAGCCACGGACTAGCGGTTAATTCCTACGAGCAGTACTTC
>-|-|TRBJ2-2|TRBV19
CASSMWQENTGELFF
TGTGCCAGTAGTATGTGGCAGGAGAACACCGGGGAGCTGTTTTTT
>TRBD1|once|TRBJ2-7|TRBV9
CASSVRDSTYEQYF
TGTGCCAGCAGCGTCCGGGACAGCACCTACGAGCAGTACTTC
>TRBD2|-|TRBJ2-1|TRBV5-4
CASSDKTSGREEQFF
TGTGCCAGCAGTGATAAGACTAGCGGGAGGGAGGAGCAGTTCTTC
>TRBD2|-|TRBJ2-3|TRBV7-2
CASSPPGSSGRRDTQYF
TGTGCCAGCAGCCCCCCGGGGAGTAGCGGGAGGCGGGATACGCAGTATTTT
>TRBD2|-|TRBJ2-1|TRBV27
CASSHPVSGISNEQFF
TGTGCCAGCAGTCACCCGGTTAGCGGGATTAGTAATGAGCAGTTCTTC
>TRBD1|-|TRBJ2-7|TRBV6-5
CASSPGQGLYEQYF
TGTGCCAGCAGTCCGGGACAGGGACTCTACGAGCAGTACTTC
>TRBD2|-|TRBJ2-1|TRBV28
CASSSGTSGSSYNEQFF
TGTGCCAGCAGTTCCGGGACTAGCGGGAGCTCCTACAATGAGCAGTTCTTC
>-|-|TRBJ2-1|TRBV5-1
CASRYRGGASSYNEQFF
TGCGCCAGCAGATATAGGGGCGGAGCTAGCTCCTACAATGAGCAGTTCTTC
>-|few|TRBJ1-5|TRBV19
CASSISSNQPQHF
TGTGCCAGTAGTATCAGTTCCAATCAGCCCCAGCATTTT
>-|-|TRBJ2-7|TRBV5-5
CASSLASSYEQYF
TGTGCCAGCAGCTTGGCCAGCTCCTACGAGCAGTACTTC
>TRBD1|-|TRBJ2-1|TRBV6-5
CATKRNRGPNEQFF
TGTGCCACCAAACGAAACAGGGGGCCCAATGAGCAGTTCTTC
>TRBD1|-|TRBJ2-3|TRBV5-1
CASSRGTGAMTDTQYF
TGCGCCAGCAGCAGAGGGACAGGGGCTATGACAGATACGCAGTATTTT